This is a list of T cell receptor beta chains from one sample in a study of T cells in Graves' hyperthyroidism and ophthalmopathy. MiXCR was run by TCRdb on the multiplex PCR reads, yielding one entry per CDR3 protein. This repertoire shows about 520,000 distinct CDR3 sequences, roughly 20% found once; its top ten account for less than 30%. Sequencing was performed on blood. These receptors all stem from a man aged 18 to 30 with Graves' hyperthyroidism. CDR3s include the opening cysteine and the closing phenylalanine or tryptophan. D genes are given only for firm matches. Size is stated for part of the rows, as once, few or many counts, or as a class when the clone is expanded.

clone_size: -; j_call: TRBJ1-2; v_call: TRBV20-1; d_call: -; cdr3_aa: CSAREPGPTQRGYTF; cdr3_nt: TGCAGTGCTAGAGAACCGGGGCCTACGCAACGCGGCTACACCTTC
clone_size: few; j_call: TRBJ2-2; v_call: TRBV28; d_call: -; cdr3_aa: CASRQQAPNTGELFF; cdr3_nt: TGTGCCAGCAGGCAACAGGCCCCGAACACCGGGGAGCTGTTTTTT
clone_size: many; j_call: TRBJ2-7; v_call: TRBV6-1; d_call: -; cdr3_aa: CASSARRETLYEQYF; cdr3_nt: TGTGCCAGCAGTGCCCGGAGGGAGACCCTTTACGAGCAGTACTTC
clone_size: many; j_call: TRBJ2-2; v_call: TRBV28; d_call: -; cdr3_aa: CASSRGDSNTGELFF; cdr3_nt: TGTGCCAGCAGTAGAGGAGATAGTAACACCGGGGAGCTGTTTTTT
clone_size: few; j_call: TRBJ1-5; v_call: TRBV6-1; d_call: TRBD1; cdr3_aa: CASSEVGQGHF; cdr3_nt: TGTGCCAGCAGTGAAGTAGGACAGGGGCATTTT
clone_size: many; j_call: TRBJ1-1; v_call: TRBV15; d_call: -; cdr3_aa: CATPPYQSVAAESFF; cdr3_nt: TGTGCCACCCCCCCTTACCAGTCGGTAGCCGCTGAATCTTTCTTT
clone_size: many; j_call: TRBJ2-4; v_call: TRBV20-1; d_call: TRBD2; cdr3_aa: CSAANPGLAPFPKNIQYF; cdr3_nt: TGCAGTGCCGCAAATCCGGGACTAGCGCCCTTTCCCAAAAACATTCAGTACTTC
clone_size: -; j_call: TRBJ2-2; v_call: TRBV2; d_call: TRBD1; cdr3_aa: CASERDRVIFGELFF; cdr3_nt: TGTGCCAGCGAGCGGGACAGGGTTATTTTCGGGGAGCTGTTTTTT
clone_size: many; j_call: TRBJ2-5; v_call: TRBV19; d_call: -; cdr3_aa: CAPNKTQYF; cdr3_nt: TGTGCCCCCAATAAGACCCAGTACTTC
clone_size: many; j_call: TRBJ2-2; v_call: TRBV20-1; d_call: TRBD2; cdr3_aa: CSARDSLASGGEIGELFF; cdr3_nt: TGCAGTGCTAGAGATTCCCTAGCTAGCGGGGGGGAAATCGGGGAGCTGTTTTTT
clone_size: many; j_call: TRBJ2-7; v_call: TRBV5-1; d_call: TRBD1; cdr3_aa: CASRSRDRGAYEQYF; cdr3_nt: TGCGCCAGCAGGAGTCGGGACAGGGGGGCCTACGAGCAGTACTTC
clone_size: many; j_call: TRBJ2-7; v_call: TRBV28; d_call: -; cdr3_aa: CASRPNRAVYEQYF; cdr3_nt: TGTGCCAGCAGGCCCAATAGGGCAGTTTACGAGCAGTACTTC
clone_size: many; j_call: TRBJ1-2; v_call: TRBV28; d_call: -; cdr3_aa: CASSFPSGINYGYTF; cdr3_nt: TGTGCCAGCAGTTTCCCTTCGGGCATTAACTATGGCTACACCTTC
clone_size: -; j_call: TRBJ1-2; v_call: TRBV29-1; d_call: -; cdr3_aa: CSWGDPFYGYTF; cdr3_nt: TGCAGCTGGGGAGACCCCTTCTATGGCTACACCTTC
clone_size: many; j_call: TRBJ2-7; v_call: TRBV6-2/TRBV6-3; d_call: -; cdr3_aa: CASSYEPGALSYEQYF; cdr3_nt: TGTGCCAGCAGTTACGAACCGGGGGCCCTTTCCTACGAGCAGTACTTC
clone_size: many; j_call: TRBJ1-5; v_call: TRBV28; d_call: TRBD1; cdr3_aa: CASSLGLGQGANQPQHF; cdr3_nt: TGTGCCAGCAGTTTAGGGCTAGGCCAGGGGGCGAATCAGCCCCAGCATTTT
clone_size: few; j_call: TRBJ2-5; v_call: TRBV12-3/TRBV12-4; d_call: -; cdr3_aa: CASSLAAPQETQYF; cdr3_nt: TGTGCCAGCAGTTTAGCGGCACCTCAAGAGACCCAGTACTTC
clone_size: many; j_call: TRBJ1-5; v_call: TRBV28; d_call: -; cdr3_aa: CASSTYRDFRSNQPQHF; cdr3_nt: TGTGCCAGCAGTACATATCGGGACTTCCGGAGCAATCAGCCCCAGCATTTT
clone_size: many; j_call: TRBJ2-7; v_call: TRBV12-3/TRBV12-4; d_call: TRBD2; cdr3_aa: CASSFGGEPGHLFYEQYF; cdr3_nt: TGTGCCAGCAGTTTCGGGGGGGAGCCGGGACACTTGTTCTACGAGCAGTACTTC
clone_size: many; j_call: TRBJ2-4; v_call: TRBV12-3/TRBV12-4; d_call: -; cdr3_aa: CASSLLQGPKNIQYF; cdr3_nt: TGTGCCAGCAGTCTCCTACAGGGACCCAAAAACATTCAGTACTTC
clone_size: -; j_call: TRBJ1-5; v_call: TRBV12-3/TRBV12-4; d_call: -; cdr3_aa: CASSFGGRSQPQHF; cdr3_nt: TGTGCCAGCAGTTTCGGGGGGCGGAGTCAGCCCCAGCATTTT
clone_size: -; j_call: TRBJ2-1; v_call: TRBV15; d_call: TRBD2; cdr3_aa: CATSRDTAGGYNEQFF; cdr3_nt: TGTGCCACCAGCAGAGATACGGCGGGGGGCTACAATGAGCAGTTCTTC
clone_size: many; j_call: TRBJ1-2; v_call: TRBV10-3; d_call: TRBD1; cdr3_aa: CAISERTGNYGYTF; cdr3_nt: TGTGCCATCAGTGAGAGGACAGGGAACTATGGCTACACCTTC
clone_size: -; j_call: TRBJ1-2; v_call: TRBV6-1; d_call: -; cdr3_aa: CASSAGPENGYTF; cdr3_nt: TGTGCCAGCAGCGCCGGGCCGGAGAATGGCTACACCTTC
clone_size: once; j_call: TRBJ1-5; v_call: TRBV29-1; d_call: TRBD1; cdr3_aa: CSVAGRQGQPQHF; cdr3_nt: TGCAGCGTTGCAGGGAGACAGGGTCAGCCCCAGCATTTT
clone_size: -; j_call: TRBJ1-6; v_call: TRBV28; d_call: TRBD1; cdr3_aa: CASREGQQHSPLHF; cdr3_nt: TGTGCCAGCAGGGAGGGACAGCAACATTCACCCCTCCACTTT
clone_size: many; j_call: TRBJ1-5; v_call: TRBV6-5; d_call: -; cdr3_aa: CASRGLTDTNQPQHF; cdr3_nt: TGTGCCAGCAGGGGACTGACGGATACCAATCAGCCCCAGCATTTT
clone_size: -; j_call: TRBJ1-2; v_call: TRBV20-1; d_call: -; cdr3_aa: CSAQALSKGYTF; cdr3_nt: TGCAGTGCCCAGGCTCTCAGTAAAGGCTACACCTTC
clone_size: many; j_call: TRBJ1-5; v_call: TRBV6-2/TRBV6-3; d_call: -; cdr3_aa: CASSCKRKDSNQPQHF; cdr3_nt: TGTGCCAGCAGTTGCAAGAGGAAGGATAGCAATCAGCCCCAGCATTTT
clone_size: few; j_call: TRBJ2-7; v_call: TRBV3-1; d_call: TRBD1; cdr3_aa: CASSLSRGITYEQYF; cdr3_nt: TGTGCCAGCAGCCTTTCCAGGGGGATTACCTACGAGCAGTACTTC
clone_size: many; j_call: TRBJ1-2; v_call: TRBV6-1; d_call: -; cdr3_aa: CASSMTGTSNGYTF; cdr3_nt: TGTGCCAGCAGTATGACAGGCACTTCAAATGGCTACACCTTC
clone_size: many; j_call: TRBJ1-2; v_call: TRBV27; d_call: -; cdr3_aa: CASSLAGGAVYGYTF; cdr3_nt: TGTGCCAGCAGTTTAGCCGGGGGCGCCGTCTATGGCTACACCTTC
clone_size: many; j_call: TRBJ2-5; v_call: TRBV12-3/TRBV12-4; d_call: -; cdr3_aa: CASSSGGAKTQYF; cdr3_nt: TGTGCCAGCAGTTCGGGGGGCGCGAAGACCCAGTACTTC
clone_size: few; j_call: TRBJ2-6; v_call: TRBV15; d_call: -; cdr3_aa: CATAHDSGANVLTF; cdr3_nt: TGTGCCACCGCACACGACTCTGGGGCCAACGTCCTGACTTTC
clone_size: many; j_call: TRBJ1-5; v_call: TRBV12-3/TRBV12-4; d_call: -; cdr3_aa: CASSFHNGNQPQHF; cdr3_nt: TGTGCCAGCAGTTTCCATAATGGCAATCAGCCCCAGCATTTT
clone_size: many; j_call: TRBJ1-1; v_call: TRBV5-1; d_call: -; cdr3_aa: CASSFQGLMNTEAFF; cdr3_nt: TGCGCCAGCAGCTTCCAGGGGCTCATGAACACTGAAGCTTTCTTT
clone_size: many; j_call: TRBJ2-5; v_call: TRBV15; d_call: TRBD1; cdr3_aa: CATSRRGARGETQYF; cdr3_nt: TGTGCCACCAGCCGCAGGGGAGCCAGGGGGGAGACCCAGTACTTC
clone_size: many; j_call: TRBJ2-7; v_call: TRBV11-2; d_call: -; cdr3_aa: CASSLAWGSNEQYF; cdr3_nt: TGTGCCAGCAGCTTAGCCTGGGGTAGTAACGAGCAGTACTTC
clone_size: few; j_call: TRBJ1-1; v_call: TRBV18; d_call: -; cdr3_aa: CASSIKPGLNTEAFF; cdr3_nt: TGTGCCAGCTCTATTAAACCGGGCTTGAACACTGAAGCTTTCTTT
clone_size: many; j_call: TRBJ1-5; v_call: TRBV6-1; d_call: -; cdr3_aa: CASRGAVINQPQHF; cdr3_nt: TGTGCCAGCAGAGGAGCAGTCATCAATCAGCCCCAGCATTTT
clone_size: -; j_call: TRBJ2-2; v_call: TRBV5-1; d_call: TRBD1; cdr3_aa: CASSSGQGAGTGELFF; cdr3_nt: TGCGCCAGCAGCTCCGGACAGGGAGCGGGCACCGGGGAGCTGTTTTTT
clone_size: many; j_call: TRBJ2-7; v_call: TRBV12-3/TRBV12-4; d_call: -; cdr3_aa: CASTLSLSGEQYF; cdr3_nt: TGTGCCAGCACCCTCAGTTTGAGCGGCGAGCAGTACTTC
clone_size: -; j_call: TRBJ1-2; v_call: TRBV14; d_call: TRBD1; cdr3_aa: CASSQEGHGTEGYTF; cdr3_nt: TGTGCCAGCAGCCAAGAAGGCCACGGGACAGAAGGCTACACCTTC
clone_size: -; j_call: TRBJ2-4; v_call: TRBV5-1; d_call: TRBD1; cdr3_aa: CASSDRGENIQYF; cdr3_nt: TGCGCCAGCAGCGACAGGGGTGAAAACATTCAGTACTTC